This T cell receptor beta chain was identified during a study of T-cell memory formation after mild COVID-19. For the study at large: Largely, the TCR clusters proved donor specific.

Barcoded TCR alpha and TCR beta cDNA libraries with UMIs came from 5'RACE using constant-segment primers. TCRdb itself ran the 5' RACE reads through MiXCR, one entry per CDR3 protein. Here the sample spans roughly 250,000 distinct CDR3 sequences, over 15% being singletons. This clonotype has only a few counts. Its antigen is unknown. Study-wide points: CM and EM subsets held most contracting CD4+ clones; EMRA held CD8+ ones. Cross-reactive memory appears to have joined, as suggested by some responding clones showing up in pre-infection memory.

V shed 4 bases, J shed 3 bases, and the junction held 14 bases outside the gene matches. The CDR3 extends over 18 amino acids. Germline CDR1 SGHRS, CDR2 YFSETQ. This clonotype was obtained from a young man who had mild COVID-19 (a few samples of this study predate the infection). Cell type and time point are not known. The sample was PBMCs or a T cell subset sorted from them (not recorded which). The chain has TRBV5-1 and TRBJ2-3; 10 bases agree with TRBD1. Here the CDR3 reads CASSGFETGGKLTDTQYF. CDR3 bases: TGCGCCAGCAGCGGATTTGAGACAGGGGGCAAACTGACAGATACGCAGTATTTT.